The 2 T cell receptor beta chains listed next were all sequenced from one sample in a study of cytomegalovirus exposure and HLA in healthy donors. A multiplex PCR was run with 60 Vbeta primers and 13 Jbeta primers. Clones were read by immunoSEQ multiplex PCR, and TCRdb kept only the in-frame ones, dropping some. The table shows 200,000 to 250,000 clones, with approximately 82% occurring only once. Source material: PBMCs. The receptors were gathered from a woman between 40 and 50 years old in good health and CMV-seronegative.

This chain connects TRBV4-2 to TRBJ2-5, with 9 bases aligning to TRBD2. V was clipped by 6 bases and J by 5 bases; unmatched bases: 10. Germline assignment: CDR1 LGHNA and CDR2 YNFKEQ. The CDR3 has 15 residues. The CDR3 DNA sequence: TGTGCCAGCAGGCAGGAGCTAGCGGGGCGGGAGACCCAGTACTTC. Protein sequence: CASRQELAGRETQYF.

The V and J genes are TRBV11-3 and TRBJ2-3; TRBD2 matches 9 bases. After removal of 0 bases from V and 11 bases from J, the junction contained 0 bases not matched to a gene. Per the germline V gene, CDR1 is SGHNT and CDR2 is YENEEA. CDR3 length equals 12 residues. The CDR3 reads CASSLETSGQYF. The DNA for the CDR3 is TGTGCCAGCAGCTTAGAGACTAGCGGGCAGTATTTT.